Below, 26 T cell receptor beta chains from the same sample are listed, as sequenced in a study of cytomegalovirus exposure and HLA in healthy donors. The PCR made use of 60 Vbeta and 13 Jbeta primers. TCRdb's table, derived via immunoSEQ multiplex PCR, lists solely in-frame clones and lacks some. The sample yields around 100,000 clones, 60% to 80% seen once. The specimen was PBMCs. These receptors were taken from a man aged 50-60 years in good health and CMV-seropositive.

This chain joins TRBV7-9 and TRBJ2-1; no reliable D call. There are 14 residues in the CDR3. Germline V gene data show CDR1 as SEHNR and CDR2 as FQNEAQ (reference sequence). Trimming removed 6 bases from V and 5 bases from J, with 14 bases in between. The CDR3 protein is CASSPSGYDNEQFF. The CDR3 DNA reads as TGTGCCAGCAGTCCATCCGGGTACGACAATGAGCAGTTCTTC.

J is TRBJ2-1 and V is TRBV18; 9 nucleotides agree with TRBD2. Trimming removed 3 bases from V and 9 bases from J; junction bases left unmatched: 3. In germline, CDR1 is KGHSH, CDR2 LQKENI. The CDR3 has 13 amino acids. CDR3 residues: CASSPLAGSEQFF. The CDR3 DNA follows: TGTGCCAGCTCACCGCTAGCGGGAAGTGAGCAGTTCTTC.

This chain connects TRBV6-6 to TRBJ1-2, with 10 bases identical to TRBD1. The germline V gene encodes CDR1 MNHNY and CDR2 SVGAGI (reference sequence). The CDR3 totals 14 residues. V was clipped by 5 bases and J by 5 bases; unmatched bases: 5. CDR3 DNA: TGTGCCAGCAGTCGGGACAGGGGAGGGTATGGCTACACCTTC. This translates into CASSRDRGGYGYTF.

The rearrangement joins TRBV5-1 to TRBJ2-5; 9 bases are shared with TRBD1. This CDR3 comprises 16 residues. Germline trimming cut 4 bases from V and 3 bases from J; bases unmatched to any gene: 10. Germline loops: CDR1 SGHRS, CDR2 YFSETQ. The CDR3 nucleotides read TGCGCCAGCAGCCGGGGTACAGGGGGCGCGGAAGAGACCCAGTACTTC. Encoded protein: CASSRGTGGAEETQYF.

The rearrangement uses TRBV4-1 and TRBJ2-7; 7 positions match TRBD1. This CDR3 has 17 residues. V lost 0 bases and J lost 7; bases outside the gene matches: 15. Per the germline V gene, CDR1 is MGHRA and CDR2 is YSYEKL. This CDR3 reads CASSQEKGWTGDKEQYF. CDR3 coding DNA: TGCGCCAGCAGCCAAGAAAAGGGCTGGACAGGCGACAAAGAGCAGTACTTC.

This clone occurred once. This chain connects TRBV5-4 to TRBJ1-6; 7 bases match TRBD1. Germline V gene data show CDR1 as SGHNT and CDR2 as YYREEE (reference sequence). The CDR3 has 15 residues. The V gene end was trimmed by 4 bases and the J gene end by 6 bases; junction bases not matched to a gene: 7. In DNA, the CDR3 is TGTGCCAGCAGCCCCCGGGACAGAAGTAATTCACCCCTCCACTTT. Translating gives CASSPRDRSNSPLHF.

This chain joins TRBV10-2 and TRBJ2-1, with TRBD2 matching 12 bases. Trimming took 1 base from V and 12 from J; bases not matched to a gene: 4. The germline CDR1 and CDR2 sequences are WSHSY and SAAADI. There are 14 residues in the CDR3. The DNA of the CDR3 is TGCGCCAGCAGTGAGTTTCGACTAGCGGGAGCGCAGTTCTTC. Amino acids: CASSEFRLAGAQFF.

The V gene is TRBV5-1, the J gene TRBJ2-5; 8 nucleotides line up with TRBD1. V shed 4 bases, J shed 4 bases, and the junction held 9 bases outside the gene matches. The CDR3 is made up of 15 amino acids. Looked up from germline, CDR1 is SGHRS and CDR2 is YFSETQ. CDR3 in DNA: TGCGCCAGCAGCGCTACTCCCAGGGGGCCAGAGACCCAGTACTTC. Amino acid sequence: CASSATPRGPETQYF.

The chain carries TRBV28 and TRBJ1-1; 10 positions agree with TRBD1. The V gene end was trimmed by 5 bases and the J gene end by 4 bases; junction bases not matched to a gene: 4. Germline V gene lookup returns CDR1 MDHEN and CDR2 SYDVKM. The CDR3 is made up of 14 amino acids. Written as DNA, the CDR3 is TGTGCCAGCAGTCCCCGGACAGGGGGCACTGAAGCTTTCTTT. It codes for CASSPRTGGTEAFF. Full variable domain (missing parts from reference TRBV28 and TRBJ1-1): DVKVTQSSRYLVKRTGEKVFLECVQDMDHENMFWYRQDPGLGLRLIYFSYDVKMKEKGDIPEGYSVSREKKERFSLILESASTNQTSMYLCASSPRTGGTEAFFGQGTRLTVV.

This clone came up a few times. The chain combines TRBV2 with TRBJ1-1; D is uncertain. Per germline, CDR1 SNHLY and CDR2 FYNNEI. This CDR3 contains 13 residues. DNA of the CDR3: TGTGTCTCACAGCACCTTAAGAACACTGAAGCTTTCTTT. Encoded protein: CVSQHLKNTEAFF.

This chain joins TRBV19 and TRBJ2-7, with 13 nucleotides matching TRBD2. V lost 8 bases and J lost 5; bases outside the gene matches: 6. This CDR3 contains 14 residues. CDR1 LNHDA and CDR2 SQIVND come from the germline V gene (reference sequence). CDR3 protein: CASSGLAGANEQYF. The DNA for the CDR3 is TGTGCCAGTTCTGGACTAGCGGGAGCGAACGAGCAGTACTTC.

The chain uses TRBV7-3 and TRBJ1-2, with 9 bases fitting TRBD1. With V trimmed by 6 bases and J by 1 base, 6 bases remained unmatched. The CDR3 extends over 15 amino acids. CDR1 SGHTA and CDR2 FQGTGA come from the germline V gene. The CDR3 loop reads CASRPRQGGNYGYTF. As DNA, the CDR3 is TGTGCCAGCAGGCCGAGACAGGGGGGTAACTATGGCTACACCTTC. The entire variable domain, with the rest obtained from reference TRBV7-3 and TRBJ1-2, is as follows: GAGVSQTPSNKVTEKGKYVELRCDPISGHTALYWYRQSLGQGPEFLIYFQGTGAADDSGLPNDRFFAVRPEGSVSTLKIQRTERGDSAVYLCASRPRQGGNYGYTFGSGTRLTVV.

This clone was seen only a few times. The rearrangement uses TRBV2 and TRBJ2-3; possibly TRBD2 for D (5 bases). V shed 11 bases and J shed 4 bases, with 16 bases lying between them. The CDR3 has 13 amino acids. Per germline, CDR1 SNHLY and CDR2 FYNNEI. The CDR3 region is CASNEGRADTQYF. In nucleotides, the CDR3 is TGTGCCTCCAACGAGGGTAGGGCAGATACGCAGTATTTT. The full variable domain, in which reference TRBV2 and TRBJ2-3 provide the parts outside the CDR3, is EPEVTQTPSHQVTQMGQEVILRCVPISNHLYFYWYRQILGQKVEFLVSFYNNEISEKSEIFDDQFSVERPDGSNFTLKIRSTKLEDSAMYFCASNEGRADTQYFGPGTRLTVL.

V usage is TRBV6-1 and J usage is TRBJ1-2, with 8 bases matching TRBD1. With V trimmed by 2 bases and J by 7 bases, 9 bases remained unmatched. Germline V gene sequence: CDR1 MNHNS, CDR2 SASEGT. The CDR3 is made up of 15 amino acids. Here the CDR3 reads CASSELRTGISGYTF. The CDR3 region has the DNA TGTGCCAGCAGTGAACTAAGGACAGGGATAAGTGGCTACACCTTC.

The CDR3 sequence is CASSVSGANYGYTF. The DNA for the CDR3 is TGTGCCAGCAGTGTATCAGGGGCTAACTATGGCTACACCTTC. The V and J genes are TRBV2 and TRBJ1-2; D is perhaps TRBD1 (6 bases). The CDR3 loop spans 14 amino acids. In germline, CDR1 is SNHLY, CDR2 FYNNEI. The ends were cut back, 4 bases at V and 0 bases at J, with 9 bases in the middle.

The CDR3 region is CASSLGDRVNSPLHF. In nucleotides, the CDR3 is TGTGCCAGCAGCTTAGGCGACAGGGTGAATTCACCCCTCCACTTT. This sequence joins TRBV11-3 and TRBJ1-6; 7 bases are a match to TRBD1. V dropped 1 base and J dropped 7; count of bases not matched to a gene: 4. CDR1 is SGHNT and CDR2 is YENEEA in the germline V gene. This CDR3 contains 15 residues.

This rearrangement joins TRBV19 to TRBJ1-1; no reliable D call. The V end was cut by 4 bases, the J end by 4 bases, with 10 bases between. In germline, CDR1 is LNHDA, CDR2 SQIVND (reference sequence). The CDR3 runs to 13 residues. The CDR3 is CASSNNRGTEAFF. DNA of the CDR3: TGTGCCAGTAGTAACAACCGTGGCACTGAAGCTTTCTTT.

The chain uses TRBV5-4 and TRBJ1-2; a possible D gene is TRBD1 (5 bases). This CDR3 is built from 14 residues. Germline-derived CDR1 and CDR2 are SGHNT and YYREEE (reference sequence). The V end was cut by 0 bases, the J end by 8 bases, with 14 bases between. The CDR3 coding sequence is TGTGCCAGCAGCTTGGCGGGGGTACGAGAAGGCTACACCTTC. Its translation is CASSLAGVREGYTF.

The chain is built from TRBV6-5 and TRBJ1-1, with 8 nucleotides matching TRBD1. Trimming removed 5 bases from V and 3 bases from J; junction bases left unmatched: 5. The length of the CDR3 is 14 residues. Germline V lookup: CDR1 MNHEY, CDR2 SVGAGI. The CDR3 here is CASSRGQGHTEAFF. The CDR3 bases are TGTGCCAGCAGTCGCGGACAGGGCCACACTGAAGCTTTCTTT.

The rearrangement joins TRBV5-1 to TRBJ2-3; 13 bases are a match to TRBD2. Germline CDR1 SGHRS, CDR2 YFSETQ. This CDR3 has 16 residues. V shed 4 bases, J shed 1 base, and the junction held 3 bases outside the gene matches. CDR3 loop: CASSPGLAGGTDTQYF. As DNA, the CDR3 is TGCGCCAGCAGCCCCGGACTAGCGGGGGGCACAGATACGCAGTATTTT. Supplemented by reference TRBV5-1 and TRBJ2-3, the full variable domain reads KAGVTQTPRYLIKTRGQQVTLSCSPISGHRSVSWYQQTPGQGLQFLFEYFSETQRNKGNFPGRFSGRQFSNSRSEMNVSTLELGDSALYLCASSPGLAGGTDTQYFGPGTRLTVL.

V gene TRBV23-1 combines with J gene TRBJ2-6; maybe TRBD1 (6 bases). TRBV23-1 is flagged as an ORF with uncertain function. The CDR3 has 17 residues. V lost 3 bases and J 4 bases, leaving 16 bases between the germline ends. CDR3 loop: CASSHPQGMRGANVLTF. Here the CDR3 DNA reads TGCGCCAGCAGTCATCCACAGGGTATGAGGGGGGCCAACGTCCTGACTTTC.

J is TRBJ2-1 and V is TRBV5-1; D perhaps matches TRBD2 (6 bases). This CDR3 has 14 residues. V was shortened by 4 bases and J by 8 bases, with 16 bases between the two germline ends. CDR1 is SGHRS, CDR2 YFSETQ, per germline. The CDR3 is CASSSLATDHEQFF. The CDR3, as DNA: TGCGCCAGCAGCAGTCTAGCGACGGACCATGAGCAGTTCTTC.

The chain is built from TRBV10-3 and TRBJ2-7; no firm D call. This CDR3 spans 13 amino acids. V lost 2 bases and J 3 bases, leaving 8 bases between the germline ends. The germline V gene encodes CDR1 ENHRY and CDR2 SYGVKD. CDR3 in amino acids: CAISEGQNYEQYF. The CDR3 DNA follows: TGTGCCATCAGTGAGGGGCAGAACTACGAGCAGTACTTC.

The chain uses TRBV9 and TRBJ1-6; D is undetermined. This CDR3 has 13 residues. Deletions cut 0 bases from V and 14 bases from J, with 12 bases between. Germline V gene data show CDR1 as SGDLS and CDR2 as YYNGEE. The CDR3 region has the DNA TGTGCCAGCAGCGTAGACGGCCGCCGGGCCCTCCACTTT. Translating gives CASSVDGRRALHF.

The rearrangement uses TRBV19 and TRBJ2-6; D is perhaps TRBD1 (6 bases). This CDR3 comprises 18 residues. The V end lost 3 bases, the J end lost 0 bases, and 15 bases lay between the germline ends. Germline assignment: CDR1 LNHDA and CDR2 SQIVND (reference sequence). The chain's CDR3 is CASSMDSPALSGANVLTF. The CDR3 nucleotides read TGTGCCAGTAGTATGGACAGCCCGGCCCTCTCTGGGGCCAACGTCCTGACTTTC.

Concerning this clone: The limits of the CDR3 on the DNA are not certain, so only TCRdb's listed CDR3 is given. The V call is TRBV10-3, the J call TRBJ2-1; TRBD2, the table's D call, was not compared with the DNA. Germline assignment: CDR1 ENHRY and CDR2 SYGVKD. The CDR3 length equals 15 residues, ends included. The CDR3 spells CALRAGTGAYNEQFF.